The present T cell receptor (beta chain) was sequenced within a study of T cell clonotyping in hematopoietic cell transplantation. Study-wide points: Pathologically expanded recipient clonotypes increased progressively from day 30 to day 180 as diversity fell. Graft donor and pretransplant recipient Inverse Simpson Index values predicted broader posttransplant TCR diversity.

Noted time point: recipient sample about 28 days before transplant, after cytoreduction. Some clones are missing from TCRdb's copy, which holds only in-frame ones; the method was immunoSEQ multiplex PCR. The sample records about 76,000 clones, 96% being singletons. As for this clone: The antigen remains undetermined.

The starting material was peripheral blood mononuclear cells, obtained before stem cell transplant. The source is a woman between 50 and 59 years old with acute myeloid leukemia. Some clones in this sample may be carry-over from other donors' samples.

CDR3 residues: CASSLRTFETQYF. The CDR3 DNA reads as TGTGCCAGCAGCTTAAGGACATTCGAGACCCAGTACTTC. The genes are TRBV7-6 and TRBJ2-5; tentative D call: TRBD1 (5 bases). Germline V gene data show CDR1 as SGHVS and CDR2 as FNYEAQ. This CDR3 region has 13 residues. Trimming stripped 2 bases from V and 5 bases from J, with 9 bases between. The full variable domain, in which reference TRBV7-6 and TRBJ2-5 provide the parts outside the CDR3, is GAGVSQSPRYKVTKRGQDVALRCDPISGHVSLYWYRQALGQGPEFLTYFNYEAQQDKSGLPNDRFSAERPEGSISTLTIQRTEQRDSAMYRCASSLRTFETQYFGPGTRLLVL.